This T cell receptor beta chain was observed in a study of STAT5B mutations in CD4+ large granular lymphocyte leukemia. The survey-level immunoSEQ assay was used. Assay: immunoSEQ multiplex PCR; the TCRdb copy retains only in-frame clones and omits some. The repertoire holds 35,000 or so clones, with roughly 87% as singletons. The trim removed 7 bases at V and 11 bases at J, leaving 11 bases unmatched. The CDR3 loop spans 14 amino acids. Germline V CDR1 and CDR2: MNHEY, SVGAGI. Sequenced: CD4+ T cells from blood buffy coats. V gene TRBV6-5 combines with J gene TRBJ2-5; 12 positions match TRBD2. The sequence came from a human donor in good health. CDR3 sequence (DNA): TGTGCCAGCACTCCTAGCGGGAGGGCCGGGGAGCAGTACTTC. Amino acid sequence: CASTPSGRAGEQYF.